Below are 26 T cell receptor beta chains sequenced from a single sample in a study of blood T cell repertoires in COVID-19. Sequencing was performed with immunoSEQ multiplex PCR; in TCRdb, only in-frame clones are kept and a portion is missing. The sample lists 200,000 or so clones; 80% to 90% were seen once. The material sequenced was peripheral blood. The receptors derive from a man aged 60 to 69 with acute or convalescent COVID-19.

This rearrangement joins TRBV27 to TRBJ1-5; D gene ambiguous. V was cut by 8 bases and J by 3 bases, with 11 bases left in between. The CDR3 has 13 amino acids. In germline, CDR1 is MNHEY, CDR2 SMNVEV (reference sequence). CDR3 sequence (DNA): TGTGCCAGCGGCCTACGGGACAATCAGCCCCAGCATTTT. Amino acids: CASGLRDNQPQHF.

V usage is TRBV19 and J usage is TRBJ2-1; 8 nucleotides align to TRBD2. Trimming cost V 1 base and J 7 bases; bases outside gene matches: 15. The CDR3 runs 18 residues. Germline lookup yields CDR1 LNHDA and CDR2 SQIVND (reference sequence). This chain's CDR3 is CASSIALAGYPGVNEQFF. The DNA of the CDR3 is TGTGCCAGTAGTATAGCCTTAGCGGGGTACCCCGGGGTAAATGAGCAGTTCTTC.

The V gene is TRBV7-2, the J gene TRBJ2-1; TRBD1 is a possible D gene (6 bases). The CDR3 is 16 residues long. Per germline, CDR1 SGHTA and CDR2 FQGNSA. V dropped 3 bases and J dropped 3 bases, with 15 bases sitting between them. The CDR3 here is CASSLGMRGSYNEQFF. CDR3 nucleotides: TGTGCCAGCAGCTTGGGTATGAGGGGGAGCTACAATGAGCAGTTCTTC.

The chain has TRBV27 and TRBJ1-6, with D possibly TRBD1 on 6 matching bases. The CDR3 covers 15 residues. The ends were cut back, 5 bases at V and 8 bases at J, with 16 bases in the middle. CDR1 and CDR2 (germline): MNHEY, SMNVEV (reference sequence). DNA for the CDR3: TGTGCCAGCAGTCTCACCGGGACAAGCTATTCACCCCTCCACTTT. Translating it yields CASSLTGTSYSPLHF.

Comment on this clone: The junction differs from germline at one of its ends, possibly a read error. In DNA, the CDR3 is TGTGCCAGTAGTGTCGCTCCGACTACAGATACACAGTATTTT. This codes for CASSVAPTTDTQYF. J is TRBJ2-3 and V is TRBV19, with TRBD2 as a possible D gene (5 bases). Germline loops: CDR1 LNHDA, CDR2 SQIVND (reference sequence). This CDR3 is 14 amino acids long. The variable domain in full, with the rest retrieved from reference TRBV19 and TRBJ2-3, is DGGITQSPKYLFRKEGQNVTLSCEQNLNHDAMYWYRQDPGQGLRLIYYSQIVNDFQKGDIAEGYSVSREKKESFPLTVTSAQKNPTAFYLCASSVAPTTDTQYFGPGTRLTVL.

V is TRBV7-3 and J is TRBJ2-1; TRBD2 might be the D (5 bases). The CDR3 runs to 14 residues. Germline loops: CDR1 SGHTA, CDR2 FQGTGA. V lost 2 bases and J lost 2, with 7 bases in between. The DNA of the CDR3 is TGTGCCAGCAGCTTAGTCGGGGCCTACAATGAGCAGTTCTTC. Protein: CASSLVGAYNEQFF. The full variable domain, its missing parts supplied by reference TRBV7-3 and TRBJ2-1, is GAGVSQTPSNKVTEKGKYVELRCDPISGHTALYWYRQSLGQGPEFLIYFQGTGAADDSGLPNDRFFAVRPEGSVSTLKIQRTERGDSAVYLCASSLVGAYNEQFFGPGTRLTVL.

The rearrangement joins TRBV19 to TRBJ2-5; the D gene is possibly TRBD1 (6 bases). V lost 3 bases to trimming and J lost 7 bases, with 12 bases between them. The CDR3 is 13 amino acids. CDR1 and CDR2 (germline): LNHDA, SQIVND (reference sequence). CDR3 bases: TGTGCCAGTAGTATGGGACACGAAGGGACCCAGTACTTC. It encodes CASSMGHEGTQYF.

The chain recombines TRBV28 with TRBJ2-4; 9 bases agree with TRBD2. The CDR3 has 16 amino acids. Germline CDR1 and CDR2: MDHEN and SYDVKM. V lost 5 bases to trimming and J lost 3 bases; unmatched junction nucleotides: 8. CDR3 loop: CASSPSGKIDKNIQYF. CDR3 sequence (DNA): TGTGCCAGCAGTCCTAGCGGGAAGATTGACAAAAACATTCAGTACTTC.

In its sample, this clone was seen once. The CDR3 DNA sequence: TGTGCCAGCAGGAAGACGGGAGACCAAGAGACCCAGTACTTC. The encoded protein is CASRKTGDQETQYF. The rearrangement joins TRBV5-5 to TRBJ2-5; D is perhaps TRBD2 (6 bases). Germline V gene sequence: CDR1 SGHKS, CDR2 YYEKEE (reference sequence). The V and J ends lost 5 bases and 0 bases respectively, with 11 bases between them. CDR3 length: 14 amino acids.

The count of this clone is one. The rearrangement joins TRBV9 to TRBJ2-1; D call uncertain. Per the germline V gene, CDR1 is SGDLS and CDR2 is YYNGEE. V gave up 0 bases and J gave up 7 bases, with 5 bases separating them. CDR3 length: 12 residues. Here the CDR3 reads CASSVDSNEQFF. The CDR3 DNA is TGTGCCAGCAGCGTAGATTCGAATGAGCAGTTCTTC.

The CDR3 sequence is CAISDRGLNYGYTF. The CDR3 DNA sequence: TGTGCCATCAGTGACAGGGGGCTTAACTATGGCTACACCTTC. J is TRBJ1-2 and V is TRBV10-3; 8 nucleotides line up with TRBD1. Per germline, CDR1 ENHRY and CDR2 SYGVKD. The CDR3 contains 14 residues. The V gene end was trimmed by 3 bases and the J gene end by 1 base; junction bases not matched to a gene: 1.

V and J are TRBV4-2 and TRBJ2-7; possible D gene TRBD2, 6 bases. This CDR3 has 16 residues. V was pared by 0 bases and J by 5 bases, with 17 bases between. The germline V gene encodes CDR1 LGHNA and CDR2 YNFKEQ. The CDR3 sequence is CASSQDPGLIGHEQYF. The CDR3 nucleotides read TGTGCCAGCAGCCAAGATCCCGGACTAATCGGGCACGAGCAGTACTTC.

J is TRBJ1-2 and V is TRBV15; 9 nucleotides agree with TRBD1. This CDR3 comprises 14 residues. The germline V gene has CDR1 LNHNV and CDR2 YYDKDF (reference sequence). J was trimmed by 8 bases and V by 1 base; bases with no gene match: 5. The CDR3 nucleotides read TGTGCCACCAGCAGAGGGGACAGGGTAGAAGGCTACACCTTC. Its protein is CATSRGDRVEGYTF.

The chain combines TRBV9 with TRBJ1-1, with D possibly TRBD1 on 5 matching bases. CDR1 and CDR2 (germline): SGDLS, YYNGEE. V lost 1 base, J lost 1 base, and 8 bases lay in between. The CDR3 loop spans 14 amino acids. The CDR3 DNA reads TGTGCCAGCAGCGTACAGGGCTCGAACACTGAAGCTTTCTTT. It yields the protein CASSVQGSNTEAFF.

This clone was detected a few times. The chain carries TRBV20-1 and TRBJ2-7, with D hard to call. Trimming removed 4 bases at V and 1 base at J, with 5 bases between. Germline lookup yields CDR1 DFQATT and CDR2 SNEGSKA (reference sequence). This CDR3 region has 11 residues. The CDR3 DNA reads TGCAGTGCTATAGTGTCCTACGAGCAGTACTTC. Translation gives CSAIVSYEQYF.

V usage is TRBV7-8 and J usage is TRBJ1-3; perhaps TRBD1 as D (6 bases). This CDR3 has 15 residues. Germline V CDR1 and CDR2: SGHVS, FQNEAQ. The V and J ends lost 10 bases and 0 bases respectively, with 16 bases between them. CDR3 DNA sequence: TGTGCCACCGACCAGGGGCTTCTCTCTGGAAACACCATATATTTT. Protein: CATDQGLLSGNTIYF. The entire variable domain, with the rest obtained from reference TRBV7-8 and TRBJ1-3, is as follows: GAGVSQSPRYKVAKRGQDVALRCDPISGHVSLFWYQQALGQGPEFLTYFQNEAQLDKSGLPSDRFFAERPEGSVSTLKIQRTQQEDSAVYLCATDQGLLSGNTIYFGEGSWLTVV.

This clone was observed many times. This sample includes further DNA sequences coding for the same CDR3. The chain couples TRBV28 to TRBJ2-7; D might be TRBD2 (6 bases). The V and J ends lost 6 bases and 0 bases respectively, with 6 bases between them. This CDR3 spans 12 amino acids. CDR1 MDHEN and CDR2 SYDVKM come from the germline V gene. CDR3 DNA: TGTGCCAGCAGCGGGGGCTCCTACGAGCAGTACTTC. Its translation: CASSGGSYEQYF.

J is TRBJ2-1 and V is TRBV28; 11 nucleotides agree with TRBD2. Germline CDR1 is MDHEN and CDR2 is SYDVKM. V dropped 6 bases and J dropped 7; count of bases not matched to a gene: 8. The CDR3 is 15 amino acids. DNA for the CDR3: TGTGCCAGCAGATTAGGACTAGCGGGCTCTAATGAGCAGTTCTTC. Protein product: CASRLGLAGSNEQFF.

This clone was picked up a small number of times. This sequence joins TRBV3-1 (or the pseudogene TRBV3-2) and TRBJ2-7; 7 positions agree with TRBD1. Per germline, CDR1 LGHDT and CDR2 YNNKEL (reference sequence). J lost 2 bases, V lost 4 bases, and 8 bases had no gene match. CDR3 length: 15 residues. Here the CDR3 DNA reads TGTGCCAGCAGCCGGGCCAGGGGGTTAGCCTACGAGCAGTACTTC. Protein sequence: CASSRARGLAYEQYF.

This chain uses TRBV19 with TRBJ1-5; 7 nucleotides align to TRBD1. V was clipped by 7 bases and J by 6 bases; unmatched bases: 12. Germline V gene sequence: CDR1 LNHDA, CDR2 SQIVND (reference sequence). CDR3 length equals 15 residues. This chain's CDR3 is CASTPTTGLSQPQHF. In nucleotides, the CDR3 is TGTGCCAGTACCCCTACGACAGGGCTGAGTCAGCCCCAGCATTTT.

Here the CDR3 reads CASRPGQINQPQHF. As DNA, the CDR3 is TGTGCCAGCAGGCCCGGACAGATCAATCAGCCCCAGCATTTT. The chain couples TRBV6-5 to TRBJ1-5; D may be TRBD1 (6 bases). The CDR3 covers 14 residues. Germline values: CDR1 MNHEY, CDR2 SVGAGI. V was clipped by 6 bases and J by 3 bases, with 12 bases between them.

The CDR3 loop reads CASSLGTGRGNTIYF. The CDR3 nucleotides are TGCGCCAGCAGCTTGGGGACAGGGAGAGGAAACACCATATATTTT. The chain combines TRBV5-1 with TRBJ1-3, with 8 bases lining up with TRBD1. This CDR3 contains 15 residues. The V gene end was trimmed by 0 bases and the J gene end by 4 bases; junction bases not matched to a gene: 3. CDR1 and CDR2 (germline): SGHRS, YFSETQ.

The rearrangement uses TRBV4-1 and TRBJ2-7; 7 nucleotides agree with TRBD2. The CDR3 loop spans 17 amino acids. Per germline, CDR1 MGHRA and CDR2 YSYEKL. J was trimmed by 2 bases and V by 0 bases; bases with no gene match: 10. The CDR3 DNA reads TGCGCCAGCAGCCAAGATGCCGGGGGGACGAGAACCTACGAGCAGTACTTC. Protein product: CASSQDAGGTRTYEQYF.

The V gene is TRBV19, the J gene TRBJ1-5; TRBD1 agrees at 7 bases. V shed 4 bases and J 4 bases; nucleotides not matched to a gene: 7. Germline values: CDR1 LNHDA, CDR2 SQIVND (reference sequence). This CDR3 comprises 15 residues. The CDR3 bases are TGTGCCAGTAGTAAACAGGGGACGGATAATCAGCCCCAGCATTTT. The encoded protein is CASSKQGTDNQPQHF.

This clone was seen just once. The chain is built from TRBV9 and TRBJ2-1; 8 nucleotides match TRBD2. CDR1 is SGDLS, CDR2 YYNGEE, per germline. CDR3 length equals 14 residues. The J segment lost 7 bases and the V segment lost 3 bases, leaving 6 bases of the junction unmatched. The CDR3 DNA is TGTGCCAGCAGCGAAAGCGGGAGTGTGAATGAGCAGTTCTTC. This sequence encodes CASSESGSVNEQFF.

This chain connects TRBV5-6 to TRBJ2-7; the match to TRBD2 covers 9 bases. Germline values: CDR1 SGHDT, CDR2 YYEEEE. CDR3 length equals 17 residues. V was clipped by 1 base and J by 0 bases; unmatched bases: 8. The chain's CDR3 is CASSLRVLAGNSYEQYF. In DNA, the CDR3 is TGTGCCAGCAGCTTGCGGGTTCTAGCGGGAAACTCCTACGAGCAGTACTTC.